One sample yielded the 18 T cell receptor beta chains listed below, sequenced in a study of T cell responses to AZD1222 COVID-19 vaccine. The table came from immunoSEQ multiplex PCR; TCRdb's copy has only in-frame clones and leaves some out. The table lists 45,000 to 55,000 clones, around 80% of them singletons. The source material was peripheral blood, sampled on day 0 of AZD1222 vaccination. The receptors here all came from an adult in good health.

The V and J genes are TRBV28 and TRBJ2-2, with 10 bases identical to TRBD1. CDR1 MDHEN and CDR2 SYDVKM come from the germline V gene. J lost 4 bases, V lost 2 bases, and 1 base had no gene match. There are 15 residues in the CDR3. CDR3: CASSLGTGATGELFF. CDR3 DNA sequence: TGTGCCAGCAGTTTAGGGACAGGGGCCACCGGGGAGCTGTTTTTT.

The chain links TRBV7-9 to TRBJ2-7; 8 bases are shared with TRBD1. CDR1 and CDR2 (germline): SEHNR, FQNEAQ (reference sequence). J gave up 6 bases and V 3 bases, and 10 bases lay outside the gene matches. The CDR3 sequence is 15 residues long. CDR3 in DNA: TGTGCCAGCAGCTTTCCATTGACAGGGGCCGGCGAGCAGTACTTC. Translating it yields CASSFPLTGAGEQYF.

The sample holds one count of this clone. This rearrangement joins TRBV6-5 to TRBJ1-5; D is undetermined. Per the germline V gene, CDR1 is MNHEY and CDR2 is SVGAGI. The germline V and J ends were trimmed by 2 bases and 7 bases, with 9 bases remaining between them. CDR3 size: 13 residues. The CDR3 DNA follows: TGTGCCAGCAGTTACAGTCGTTTGCAGCCCCAGCATTTT. It encodes CASSYSRLQPQHF.

This chain connects TRBV6-5 to TRBJ2-7; D remains ambiguous. Trimming removed 4 bases at V and 4 bases at J, with 8 bases between. The germline V gene encodes CDR1 MNHEY and CDR2 SVGAGI. The CDR3 extends over 12 amino acids. CDR3 DNA sequence: TGTGCCAGCAGTTTAGAGAGGTACGAGCAGTACTTC. Its translation: CASSLERYEQYF.

The chain has TRBV10-2 and TRBJ1-1; no definite D call. Germline CDR1 reads WSHSY; CDR2 reads SAAADI. Trimming left V 6 bases short and J 1 base short, with 6 bases between. The CDR3 is made up of 12 amino acids. CDR3 DNA sequence: TGCGCCAGCAGGGAGGGGAACACTGAAGCTTTCTTT. It specifies CASREGNTEAFF.

The chain joins TRBV28 to TRBJ2-7; D may be TRBD2 (6 bases). CDR1 MDHEN and CDR2 SYDVKM come from the germline V gene. This CDR3 has 13 amino acids. Trimming pared 7 bases from V and 2 bases from J, leaving 12 bases between. The DNA of the CDR3 is TGTGCCAGCAAGGAGCGGGCCCCCTACGAGCAGTACTTC. Amino acids: CASKERAPYEQYF.

The chain has TRBV25-1 and TRBJ1-1; TRBD1 agrees at 8 bases. CDR3 length: 14 residues. The ends lost 8 bases at V and 1 base at J; junction bases unmatched: 6. CDR1 is MGHDK and CDR2 is SYGVNS in the germline V gene. DNA for the CDR3: TGTGCCAGCCGATTCGGGACAGGGAACACTGAAGCTTTCTTT. Translated, it gives CASRFGTGNTEAFF.

The chain uses TRBV12-3 or TRBV12-4 and TRBJ1-2, with 7 nucleotides matching TRBD1. The V segment lost 5 bases and the J segment 6 bases; nucleotides outside the gene matches: 6. The CDR3 consists of 13 residues. This chain's CDR3 is CASSKGTVHGYTF. CDR3 nucleotides: TGTGCCAGCAGTAAAGGGACAGTCCATGGCTACACCTTC.

This chain joins TRBV23-1 and TRBJ1-6; D gene unclear. TRBV23-1 counts as an open reading frame of uncertain function. The V end was cut by 4 bases, the J end by 0 bases, with 13 bases between. The length of the CDR3 is 17 residues. CDR3 residues: CASSPSGRISYNSPLHF. The DNA of the CDR3 is TGCGCCAGCAGTCCCTCGGGCCGCATCTCCTATAATTCACCCCTCCACTTT.

The V and J genes are TRBV2 and TRBJ2-3, with D possibly being TRBD1 (5 bases). Per the germline V gene, CDR1 is SNHLY and CDR2 is FYNNEI. The CDR3 is made up of 15 amino acids. V shed 8 bases and J shed 0 bases, with 15 bases lying between them. The CDR3 region has the DNA TGTGCCAGCGGACGACAGTCAATTAGCACAGATACGCAGTATTTT. Its protein is CASGRQSISTDTQYF.

This chain links TRBV12-3 or TRBV12-4 with TRBJ1-1; D not resolved. Trimming took 4 bases from V and 6 from J, leaving 9 bases between them. The CDR3 is made up of 12 amino acids. In DNA form, the CDR3 reads TGTGCCAGCAGTTCCGGTTGGGCTGAAGCTTTCTTT. Translation: CASSSGWAEAFF.

The chain employs TRBV27 and TRBJ2-1, with 8 bases lining up with TRBD2. Germline lookup yields CDR1 MNHEY and CDR2 SMNVEV (reference sequence). The CDR3 spans 18 residues. V lost 1 base to trimming and J lost 0 bases; unmatched junction nucleotides: 8. The CDR3 region is CASSLFGGGRNSYNEQFF. The CDR3 coding sequence is TGTGCCAGCAGTTTATTTGGCGGGGGGCGAAACTCCTACAATGAGCAGTTCTTC.

J is TRBJ2-7 and V is TRBV6-1; 8 bases agree with TRBD2. The J segment lost 13 bases and the V segment lost 2 bases, leaving 7 bases of the junction unmatched. CDR3 size: 12 residues. CDR1 and CDR2 (germline): MNHNS, SASEGT. The DNA of the CDR3 is TGTGCCAGCAGTGAAATGGCGGGAGGTAGATACTTC. It yields the protein CASSEMAGGRYF.

The V gene is TRBV5-1, the J gene TRBJ2-1; 10 bases are shared with TRBD2. Germline values: CDR1 SGHRS, CDR2 YFSETQ. V was clipped by 4 bases and J by 0 bases; unmatched bases: 7. This CDR3 spans 17 amino acids. The CDR3 reads CASSRRTSGDSYNEQFF. The CDR3 DNA sequence: TGCGCCAGCAGCCGCCGGACTAGCGGTGACTCCTACAATGAGCAGTTCTTC.

V and J are TRBV5-1 and TRBJ2-7; possible D gene TRBD1, 6 bases. The V gene's germline CDR1 is SGHRS and CDR2 YFSETQ. This CDR3 has 18 residues. V gave up 2 bases and J gave up 3 bases, with 24 bases separating them. The DNA for the CDR3 is TGCGCCAGCAGCTTCATGGTCGCCGGGACACTCGAACGCTACGAGCAGTACTTC. Its protein is CASSFMVAGTLERYEQYF. Drawing the rest from reference TRBV5-1 and TRBJ2-7, the complete variable domain is KAGVTQTPRYLIKTRGQQVTLSCSPISGHRSVSWYQQTPGQGLQFLFEYFSETQRNKGNFPGRFSGRQFSNSRSEMNVSTLELGDSALYLCASSFMVAGTLERYEQYFGPGTRLTVT.

The chain couples TRBV6-1 to TRBJ1-3, with D possibly TRBD1 on 5 matching bases. The CDR3 sequence is 17 residues long. Trimming removed 1 base at V and 4 bases at J, with 17 bases between. The germline CDR1 and CDR2 sequences are MNHNS and SASEGT. This CDR3 is CASSEDLARTLGNTIYF. The DNA of the CDR3 is TGTGCCAGCAGTGAAGACTTGGCCAGGACACTGGGAAACACCATATATTTT.

The genes are TRBV7-2 and TRBJ1-2; 8 nucleotides align to TRBD1. The CDR3 is 17 amino acids. CDR1 is SGHTA, CDR2 FQGNSA, per germline. V lost 6 bases and J lost 4; bases outside the gene matches: 16. CDR3 in amino acids: CASRLNVSPGQVYGYTF. The CDR3 nucleotides read TGTGCCAGCAGACTTAATGTCAGCCCGGGACAGGTCTATGGCTACACCTTC.

This rearrangement joins TRBV12-3 or TRBV12-4 to TRBJ1-6; no definite D call. This CDR3 contains 13 residues. Between the trimmed V and J ends, which lost 5 bases and 10 bases, there was a span of 12 bases. The DNA for the CDR3 is TGTGCCAGCAGTCCCTACGGGGAGTCACCCCTCCACTTT. It is translated as CASSPYGESPLHF.